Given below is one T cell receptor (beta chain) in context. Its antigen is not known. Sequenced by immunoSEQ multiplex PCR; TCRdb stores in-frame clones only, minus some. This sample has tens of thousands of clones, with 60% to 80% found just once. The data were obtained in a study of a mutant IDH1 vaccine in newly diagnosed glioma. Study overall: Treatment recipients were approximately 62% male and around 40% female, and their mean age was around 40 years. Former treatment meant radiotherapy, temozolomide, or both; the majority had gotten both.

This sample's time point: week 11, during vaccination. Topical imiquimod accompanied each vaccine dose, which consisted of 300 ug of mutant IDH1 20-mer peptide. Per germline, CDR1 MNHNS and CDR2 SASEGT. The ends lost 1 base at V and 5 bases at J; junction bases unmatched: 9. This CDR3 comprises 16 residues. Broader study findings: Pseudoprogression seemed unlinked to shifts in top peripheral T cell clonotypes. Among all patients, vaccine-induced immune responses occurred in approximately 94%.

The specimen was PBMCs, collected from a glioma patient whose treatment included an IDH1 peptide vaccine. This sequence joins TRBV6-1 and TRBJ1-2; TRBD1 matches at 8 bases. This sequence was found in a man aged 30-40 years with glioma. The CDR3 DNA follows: TGTGCCAGCAGTGAAGTTCCAGGGGGCGACTCATATGGCTACACCTTC. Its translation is CASSEVPGGDSYGYTF.